A single sample is the source of the 22 T cell receptor beta chains below, sequenced in a study of cytomegalovirus exposure and HLA in healthy donors. The PCR used 60 Vbeta and 13 Jbeta primers. Libraries were prepared by immunoSEQ multiplex PCR; TCRdb keeps only in-frame clonotypes and omits some of them. The sample yields 150,000 to 200,000 clones, 85% to 90% seen once. Sequenced: PBMCs. The receptor set was obtained from a woman aged 18-30 years in good health and CMV-seronegative.

A word on this clone: Compared with germline, one end of the junction differs, possibly owing to a read error. V is TRBV5-1 and J is TRBJ1-2, with D possibly matching TRBD1 (6 bases). This CDR3 spans 13 amino acids. Germline V CDR1 and CDR2: SGHRS, YFSETQ. The CDR3 loop reads CASSLGQVYGYTF. The CDR3 coding sequence is TGTGCCAGCAGCTTGGGACAAGTCTATGGCTACACCTTC.

This clone was counted only a few times. The chain's CDR3 is CASTLDRGWQPQHF. CDR3 in DNA: TGTGCCAGCACTCTCGACAGGGGGTGGCAGCCCCAGCATTTT. The V and J genes are TRBV6-1 and TRBJ1-5; 9 positions agree with TRBD1. Germline V gene data show CDR1 as MNHNS and CDR2 as SASEGT. Germline trimming cut 7 bases from V and 7 bases from J; bases unmatched to any gene: 8. This CDR3 has 14 residues.

The genes are TRBV25-1 and TRBJ1-1; D may be TRBD1 (6 bases). V lost 7 bases and J lost 0, with 18 bases in between. CDR3 length equals 16 residues. The germline V gene encodes CDR1 MGHDK and CDR2 SYGVNS. The CDR3 DNA reads as TGTGCCAGCATCGGAATTACTGGACAGATGAACACTGAAGCTTTCTTT. Translated, it gives CASIGITGQMNTEAFF.

The V and J genes are TRBV7-3 and TRBJ2-1; TRBD2 agrees at 13 bases. Losses at the gene ends were 5 bases for V and 8 bases for J; bases not matched to a gene: 9. This CDR3 contains 16 residues. Germline V gives CDR1 SGHTA, CDR2 FQGTGA. DNA for the CDR3: TGTGCCAGCAGCGTTCAGGGACTAGCGGGACGGCATGAGCAGTTCTTC. Translating it yields CASSVQGLAGRHEQFF.

The chain employs TRBV9 and TRBJ1-6; D is ambiguous. The CDR3 is made up of 15 amino acids. Germline loops: CDR1 SGDLS, CDR2 YYNGEE. With 3 bases removed from V and 6 bases from J, the gap between germline ends came to 13 bases. The CDR3 bases are TGTGCCAGCAGCGCCCTCTCACTGTCTAATTCACCCCTCCACTTT. Translated, it gives CASSALSLSNSPLHF.

The chain has TRBV5-4 and TRBJ2-7; possible D gene TRBD1, 6 bases. CDR1 is SGHNT, CDR2 YYREEE, per germline (reference sequence). CDR3 length: 15 amino acids. Trimming removed 4 bases from V and 0 bases from J, with 14 bases in between. This CDR3 reads CASSPGQGSSYEQYF. CDR3 sequence (DNA): TGTGCCAGCAGCCCCGGGCAGGGGAGCTCCTACGAGCAGTACTTC.

The CDR3 loop reads CASSLAGEGVHNEQFF. The CDR3 coding sequence is TGTGCCAGCAGCTTAGCGGGAGAGGGCGTCCACAATGAGCAGTTCTTC. This chain uses TRBV7-6 with TRBJ2-1; a possible D gene is TRBD2 (5 bases). There are 16 residues in the CDR3. Germline V gene sequence: CDR1 SGHVS, CDR2 FNYEAQ. V was trimmed by 0 bases and J by 5 bases, leaving 14 bases between them.

The V call is TRBV5-1, the J call TRBJ2-7; TRBD2 matches at 7 bases. The CDR3 consists of 15 residues. Germline V gene sequence: CDR1 SGHRS, CDR2 YFSETQ. V dropped 0 bases and J dropped 7; count of bases not matched to a gene: 10. The CDR3 DNA is TGCGCCAGCAGCTTGGGCGGACTAGGGTTTGGAGAGCAGTACTTC. Amino acid sequence: CASSLGGLGFGEQYF.

The chain couples TRBV9 to TRBJ2-3, with D possibly matching TRBD2 (6 bases). V was pared by 2 bases and J by 5 bases, with 18 bases between. The CDR3 covers 16 residues. In germline, CDR1 is SGDLS, CDR2 YYNGEE. This CDR3 is CASSVGGGRGGDTQYF. CDR3 nucleotides: TGTGCCAGCAGCGTGGGTGGGGGACGGGGAGGAGATACGCAGTATTTT.

The CDR3 DNA reads TGTGCCAGCAGCTTTGGGAGGGTCACTGAAGCTTTCTTT. Its protein product is CASSFGRVTEAFF. This chain connects TRBV5-6 to TRBJ1-1; no clear D gene. V was cut by 2 bases and J by 4 bases, with 9 bases left in between. The CDR3 length is 13 residues. Germline loops: CDR1 SGHDT, CDR2 YYEEEE.

This clone was detected only a few times. J is TRBJ2-3 and V is TRBV15; the match to TRBD2 covers 10 bases. This CDR3 is 18 amino acids long. Per the germline V gene, CDR1 is LNHNV and CDR2 is YYDKDF (reference sequence). Trimming took 1 base from V and 4 from J; bases not matched to a gene: 11. Written as DNA, the CDR3 is TGTGCCACCAGCAGAGCATTGAGCGGGGGGGCTCACGCAGATACGCAGTATTTT. It yields the protein CATSRALSGGAHADTQYF.

This rearrangement joins TRBV6-5 to TRBJ2-1; 10 positions match TRBD1. CDR3 size: 16 residues. Unmatched junction bases numbered 4, after V lost 4 bases and J lost 1 base. From germline, CDR1 is MNHEY and CDR2 SVGAGI. CDR3 nucleotides: TGTGCCAGCAGTTTGGGACAGGGGATGTCCTACAATGAGCAGTTCTTC. Its protein is CASSLGQGMSYNEQFF.

The rearrangement joins TRBV2 to TRBJ2-5; D may be TRBD1 (6 bases). CDR3 length equals 13 residues. Germline CDR1 is SNHLY and CDR2 is FYNNEI. V was cut by 5 bases and J by 2 bases, with 9 bases left in between. This CDR3 is CASSLDRQETQYF. The CDR3 nucleotides are TGTGCCAGCAGTCTGGACAGACAAGAGACCCAGTACTTC.

The chain joins TRBV4-2 to TRBJ2-3, with D uncertain. The CDR3 covers 15 residues. The germline V and J ends were trimmed by 0 bases and 1 base, with 8 bases remaining between them. The V gene's germline CDR1 is LGHNA and CDR2 YNFKEQ. The CDR3 DNA reads as TGTGCCAGCAGCCAAGAGCGGCCAGGCACAGATACGCAGTATTTT. Translation: CASSQERPGTDTQYF.

In DNA, the CDR3 is TGCGCCAGCAGCCAATTCAACAGGGAAAGCTACACCTTC. Amino acids: CASSQFNRESYTF. The V gene is TRBV4-1, the J gene TRBJ1-2, with D tentatively TRBD1 (6 bases). CDR3 length: 13 residues. The V end lost 2 bases, the J end lost 9 bases, and 13 bases lay between the germline ends. CDR1 and CDR2 (germline): MGHRA, YSYEKL.

This clone appeared once. As DNA, the CDR3 is TGTGCCAGTAGAGGTTCAGGAGGGGTGAACACTGAAGCTTTCTTT. Translated: CASRGSGGVNTEAFF. V is TRBV19 and J is TRBJ1-1; D may be TRBD1 (5 bases). This CDR3 has 15 residues. Trimming stripped 6 bases from V and 0 bases from J, with 14 bases between. CDR1 and CDR2 (germline): LNHDA, SQIVND (reference sequence).

The rearrangement uses TRBV7-6 and TRBJ1-1, with 10 bases aligning to TRBD1. With 5 bases clipped from V and 6 bases from J, the junction kept 9 bases outside the gene matches. There are 15 residues in the CDR3. Germline V CDR1 and CDR2: SGHVS, FNYEAQ. This CDR3 reads CASSTPGQGRAEAFF. The CDR3, as DNA: TGTGCCAGCAGCACCCCGGGACAGGGGCGGGCTGAAGCTTTCTTT.

The chain links TRBV2 to TRBJ2-7; 7 positions agree with TRBD1. V gave up 9 bases and J gave up 1 base; unmatched junction bases: 12. CDR3 length equals 15 residues. Looked up from germline, CDR1 is SNHLY and CDR2 is FYNNEI. CDR3 loop: CASELGTALSYEQYF. Written as DNA, the CDR3 is TGTGCCAGTGAGCTTGGGACAGCACTTTCCTACGAGCAGTACTTC. Full variable domain (outside the CDR3, taken from reference TRBV2 and TRBJ2-7): EPEVTQTPSHQVTQMGQEVILRCVPISNHLYFYWYRQILGQKVEFLVSFYNNEISEKSEIFDDQFSVERPDGSNFTLKIRSTKLEDSAMYFCASELGTALSYEQYFGPGTRLTVT.

Remarks on this clone: This same CDR3 is encoded by further DNA sequences in the sample. V and J are TRBV6-4 and TRBJ1-1; no clear D. The germline gives CDR1 MRHNA, CDR2 SNTAGT. V was shortened by 7 bases and J by 1 base, with 10 bases between the two germline ends. The CDR3 extends over 13 amino acids. The DNA of the CDR3 is TGTGCCAGCACCAAAGGAGAGAACACTGAAGCTTTCTTT. Translated: CASTKGENTEAFF.

V and J are TRBV6-6 and TRBJ2-5, with 8 bases identical to TRBD2. The J call may not be correct, given that the DNA end is closer to TRBJ2-7. Germline CDR1 is MNHNY and CDR2 is SVGAGI (reference sequence). The CDR3 is made up of 14 amino acids. The CDR3 nucleotides read TGTGCCAGCAGTTACGATGGGACTAGCTACGAGCAGTACTTC. Translating it yields CASSYDGTSYEQYF.

J is TRBJ1-6 and V is TRBV6-5; 9 bases match TRBD1. CDR3 length: 15 residues. Germline CDR1 and CDR2: MNHEY and SVGAGI. Trimming cost V 2 bases and J 5 bases; bases outside gene matches: 1. CDR3 bases: TGTGCCAGCAGTTACACAGGGGGCGATAATTCACCCCTCCACTTT. Amino acids: CASSYTGGDNSPLHF.

A single count supports this clone. V gene TRBV5-1 combines with J gene TRBJ2-5, with 8 positions matching TRBD1. This CDR3 has 15 amino acids. CDR1 and CDR2 from the germline V gene are SGHRS and YFSETQ. Trimming at V came to 3 bases and at J to 1 base, leaving 5 bases not matched to a gene. CDR3 in amino acids: CASSWWTGSQETQYF. The CDR3 nucleotides read TGCGCCAGCAGCTGGTGGACAGGGTCCCAAGAGACCCAGTACTTC. The entire variable domain, with the rest obtained from reference TRBV5-1 and TRBJ2-5, is as follows: KAGVTQTPRYLIKTRGQQVTLSCSPISGHRSVSWYQQTPGQGLQFLFEYFSETQRNKGNFPGRFSGRQFSNSRSEMNVSTLELGDSALYLCASSWWTGSQETQYFGPGTRLLVL.